The sequence of this T cell receptor beta chain was determined in a study of OX40 agonist ivuxolimab in advanced cancers. General observations from the study: Low clonal expansion, among the lowest seen, marked partial responders at 0.1-3.0 mg/kg.

Produced via immunoSEQ multiplex PCR; TCRdb's table is partial and in-frame only. The sample lists around 60,000 clones, 65% to 85% seen once, with roughly 1.9% in the top ten. About this clone itself: Antigen unknown.

The material sequenced was CD4+ or CD8+ T cells sorted from blood, taken in a trial of the OX40 agonist ivuxolimab. The receptor was derived from an adult with an advanced solid tumor such as melanoma, head and neck, liver or kidney cancer.

The CDR3 region is CASSRSSYEQYF. CDR3 nucleotides: TGTGCCAGCTCAAGATCCTCCTACGAGCAGTACTTC. The J gene is TRBJ2-7, the V gene TRBV6-5; D is uncertain. This CDR3 is 12 amino acids long. Per germline, CDR1 MNHEY and CDR2 SVGAGI. Deletions cut 8 bases from V and 0 bases from J, with 8 bases between.